This T cell receptor beta chain was retrieved from a study of T cell repertoires in cytomegalovirus infection. V lost 3 bases to trimming and J lost 7 bases; unmatched junction nucleotides: 10. This CDR3 is 17 amino acids long. Regarding the study as a whole: Using cumulative public TCR beta family frequency, the authors identified those who carried CMV together with the relevant HLA.

As concerns this clonotype: Antigen unknown.

In TCRdb, the reads were re-called with MiXCR into one record per CDR3 protein. The sample lists 160,000 or so distinct CDR3 sequences, around 20% occurring once. The specimen sequenced was PBMCs. The clonotype originates from a human donor in good health (CMV status not recorded). Some clones in this sample may be carry-over from other donors' samples. The chain combines TRBV12-3 or TRBV12-4 with TRBJ2-2; 11 bases line up with TRBD2. The chain's CDR3 is CASSFVAGGPSGGELFF. The CDR3 DNA is TGTGCCAGCAGTTTCGTAGCGGGAGGGCCGAGTGGCGGGGAGCTGTTTTTT.